The 30 T cell receptor beta chains reported below all come from one sample, sequenced in a study of T cell repertoires in cytomegalovirus infection (dated by TCRdb to about 2019). Read against the paper, the sample's treatment or condition label means: in vitro stimulation with specific CMV peptide epitopes to enrich CMV-specific T cells. No antigen has been assigned to these receptors. Sequencer: Illumina HiSeq 1500. TCRdb reanalyzed the raw reads on its own, using fastp at Q25 for trimming and MiXCR for clone calling, and kept in-frame beta chains. Entries are consolidated by CDR3 protein sequence, retaining the most common genes and DNA. The sample contains approximately 600,000 distinct CDR3 sequences, roughly 43% of them found a single time. Of the sample, 48% falls within the top ten clones. The material sequenced was cultured PBMCs, taken from culture after CMV antigen stimulation. The receptors originated from a human donor in good health (CMV status not recorded). Some clones in this sample may be carry-over from other donors' samples.

This clonotype was counted a few times. The gene calls are TRBV7-9 and TRBJ2-2, with 9 bases lining up with TRBD2. CDR1 SEHNR and CDR2 FQNEAQ come from the germline V gene (reference sequence). The junction had 2 bases not matched to a gene; V was cut back by 4 bases and J by 2 bases. The length of the CDR3 is 15 residues. CDR3 sequence reads: CASSSLAGNTGELFF. CDR3 sequence (DNA): TGTGCCAGCAGCTCCCTAGCGGGAAACACCGGGGAGCTGTTTTTT.

The CDR3 region has the DNA TGTGCCAGCAGTTTAGTCAGGGGCGCAGGGACTGAAGCTTTCTTT. Its protein product is CASSLVRGAGTEAFF. The V call is TRBV27, the J call TRBJ1-1; a weak D match, TRBD1 (6 bases). V lost 2 bases, J lost 5 bases, and 15 bases lay in between. The CDR3 has 15 amino acids. Germline lookup yields CDR1 MNHEY and CDR2 SMNVEV (reference sequence).

V is TRBV11-2 and J is TRBJ2-1; D might be TRBD2 (5 bases). CDR3 length: 11 residues. Germline-derived CDR1 and CDR2 are SGHAT and FQNNGV. V lost 8 bases to trimming and J lost 13 bases, with 15 bases between them. CDR3 nucleotides: TGTGCCAGCGAGATGGGAGATTACCAGTTCTTC. Translated: CASEMGDYQFF.

CDR3 bases: TGTGCCAGCAGCTTAACCCTAGCGGGGGGGCCGAATGAGCAGTTCTTC. It specifies CASSLTLAGGPNEQFF. The rearrangement links TRBV7-2 to TRBJ2-1; 12 bases are a match to TRBD2. This CDR3 contains 16 residues. CDR1 SGHTA and CDR2 FQGNSA come from the germline V gene. The V gene end was trimmed by 2 bases and the J gene end by 7 bases; junction bases not matched to a gene: 6.

The gene calls are TRBV12-3 or TRBV12-4 and TRBJ1-6, with 11 bases lining up with TRBD1. The CDR3 consists of 15 residues. With V trimmed by 6 bases and J by 6 bases, 4 bases remained unmatched. In DNA, the CDR3 is TGTGCCAGCAGCGTGGGACAGGGGGGTAATTCACCCCTCCACTTT. It specifies CASSVGQGGNSPLHF.

This clonotype was counted ten times or more. V gene TRBV7-6 combines with J gene TRBJ2-3; 7 nucleotides align to TRBD1. The CDR3 loop spans 15 amino acids. Losses at the gene ends were 5 bases for V and 5 bases for J; bases not matched to a gene: 10. Per germline, CDR1 SGHVS and CDR2 FNYEAQ. This chain's CDR3 is CASSQQGPAGDTQYF. The CDR3 nucleotides read TGTGCCAGCAGCCAACAGGGGCCCGCGGGAGATACGCAGTATTTT.

V gene TRBV7-2 combines with J gene TRBJ2-5; tentative D call: TRBD1 (6 bases). V lost 4 bases, J lost 4 bases, and 25 bases lay in between. The CDR3 covers 18 residues. Germline CDR1 reads SGHTA; CDR2 reads FQGNSA. The CDR3 nucleotides read TGTGCCAGCAGCTCGCTACCTCATACGACAGGTTGGGCAGAGACCCAGTACTTC. It is translated as CASSSLPHTTGWAETQYF. Based on the CDR3 plus reference TRBV7-2 and TRBJ2-5, the full variable domain is GAGVSQSPSNKVTEKGKDVELRCDPISGHTALYWYRQSLGQGLEFLIYFQGNSAPDKSGLPSDRFSAERTGGSVSTLTIQRTQQEDSAVYLCASSSLPHTTGWAETQYFGPGTRLLVL.

This clonotype was counted only a few times. The chain carries TRBV10-3 and TRBJ2-3, with D possibly being TRBD1 (5 bases). Trimming removed 2 bases at V and 3 bases at J, with 12 bases between. Germline V CDR1 and CDR2: ENHRY, SYGVKD. The CDR3 extends over 15 amino acids. The CDR3 reads CAISEDPRATDTQYF. The CDR3 DNA sequence: TGTGCCATCAGTGAGGACCCCAGGGCAACAGATACGCAGTATTTT.

Comments on this clonotype: A junction boundary mismatches the germline segment, possibly from a read error. This chain connects TRBV23-1 to TRBJ2-1, with a weak D call TRBD1 (5 bases). TRBV23-1 is an open reading frame whose function is uncertain. CDR3 size: 11 residues. The CDR3 DNA follows: TGCGCTAGCAAACAGGCACATGAGCAGTTCTTC. Translated: CASKQAHEQFF.

The rearrangement uses TRBV20-1 and TRBJ2-3; TRBD2 might be the D (5 bases). This CDR3 region has 13 residues. The germline gives CDR1 DFQATT, CDR2 SNEGSKA (reference sequence). V was clipped by 5 bases and J by 6 bases, with 15 bases between them. The CDR3 sequence: CSALPDSLDTQYF. In DNA, the CDR3 is TGCAGTGCTCTTCCGGACTCTCTCGATACGCAGTATTTT.

This sequence joins TRBV19 and TRBJ2-2, with D maybe TRBD2 (6 bases). The CDR3 totals 16 residues. Germline-derived CDR1 and CDR2 are LNHDA and SQIVND (reference sequence). The germline V and J ends were trimmed by 5 bases and 4 bases, with 17 bases remaining between them. The CDR3, as DNA: TGTGCCAGTAGTCTTTCGTCGCGGGGAGTCACCGGGGAGCTGTTTTTT. Encoded protein: CASSLSSRGVTGELFF.

A few counts support this clonotype. For the CDR3, the DNA is TGTGCCAGCAGGACAGGGAGAGGCAGCAATCAGCCCCAGCATTTT. Residues: CASRTGRGSNQPQHF. J is TRBJ1-5 and V is TRBV6-6; 7 nucleotides line up with TRBD1. Trimming removed 6 bases from V and 1 base from J; junction bases left unmatched: 6. The CDR3 loop spans 15 amino acids. Per the germline V gene, CDR1 is MNHNY and CDR2 is SVGAGI (reference sequence).

The chain recombines TRBV7-2 with TRBJ2-3, with 13 bases matching TRBD2. The CDR3 contains 21 residues. V gave up 4 bases and J gave up 2 bases; unmatched junction bases: 18. Per germline, CDR1 SGHTA and CDR2 FQGNSA. The CDR3 sequence is CASSSPGQGLAGVFLTDTQYF. The CDR3 nucleotides are TGTGCCAGCAGCTCCCCCGGACAAGGACTAGCGGGAGTTTTTCTCACAGATACGCAGTATTTT. Full variable domain (missing parts from reference TRBV7-2 and TRBJ2-3): GAGVSQSPSNKVTEKGKDVELRCDPISGHTALYWYRQSLGQGLEFLIYFQGNSAPDKSGLPSDRFSAERTGGSVSTLTIQRTQQEDSAVYLCASSSPGQGLAGVFLTDTQYFGPGTRLTVL.

The sample holds a few counts of this clonotype. This chain joins TRBV7-2 and TRBJ2-1; unclear D gene. V was clipped by 5 bases and J by 9 bases, with 14 bases between them. This CDR3 region has 13 residues. Germline V lookup: CDR1 SGHTA, CDR2 FQGNSA. CDR3 sequence reads: CASSRGVVSEQFF. The CDR3 DNA follows: TGTGCCAGCAGCCGAGGCGTTGTAAGTGAGCAGTTCTTC.

The chain combines TRBV14 with TRBJ2-7; D is ambiguous. Trimming left V 1 base short and J 3 bases short, with 16 bases between. Germline values: CDR1 SGHDN, CDR2 FVKESK. CDR3 length equals 16 residues. CDR3 nucleotide sequence: TGTGCCAGCAGCCAAGCATTGGGCAGGAGATACTACGAGCAGTACTTC. Encoded protein: CASSQALGRRYYEQYF.

The CDR3 nucleotides read TGTGCCAGCAGTGGGGGGTACGGAACGAACACCGGGGAGCTGTTTTTT. Its protein product is CASSGGYGTNTGELFF. The chain links TRBV28 to TRBJ2-2, with D maybe TRBD2 (6 bases). CDR3 length equals 16 residues. Germline assignment: CDR1 MDHEN and CDR2 SYDVKM. Trimming cost V 5 bases and J 0 bases, with 13 bases left between them.

V is TRBV7-8 and J is TRBJ2-2, with 9 bases lining up with TRBD2. J lost 0 bases, V lost 4 bases, and 6 bases had no gene match. This CDR3 contains 17 residues. Germline V gene data show CDR1 as SGHVS and CDR2 as FQNEAQ. Here the CDR3 DNA reads TGTGCCAGCAGCTCCCGACTAGCGGCCGCGAACACCGGGGAGCTGTTTTTT. Translation gives CASSSRLAAANTGELFF.

The chain combines TRBV7-9 with TRBJ1-6; 8 bases are shared with TRBD1. This CDR3 contains 15 residues. Unmatched junction bases numbered 4, after V lost 5 bases and J lost 4 bases. The germline gives CDR1 SEHNR, CDR2 FQNEAQ (reference sequence). The CDR3 loop reads CASSPDRGYNSPLHF. The DNA for the CDR3 is TGTGCCAGCAGCCCTGACAGGGGATATAATTCACCCCTCCACTTT.

This clonotype was seen more than once but under ten times. The genes are TRBV19 and TRBJ1-1; D is undetermined. The CDR3 length is 14 residues. V was clipped by 8 bases and J by 3 bases, with 16 bases between them. From germline, CDR1 is LNHDA and CDR2 SQIVND (reference sequence). The CDR3 coding sequence is TGTGCCAGTCACTCTCTAGGACCGGACACTGAAGCTTTCTTT. Protein: CASHSLGPDTEAFF.

This clonotype was counted between two and nine times. The gene calls are TRBV7-2 and TRBJ1-1; tentatively, D is TRBD1 (6 bases). The germline V and J ends were trimmed by 3 bases and 5 bases, with 16 bases remaining between them. CDR3 size: 15 residues. Germline V gene lookup returns CDR1 SGHTA and CDR2 FQGNSA. CDR3 sequence (DNA): TGTGCCAGCAGCTTCGGGACATGGAAGGGGACTGAAGCTTTCTTT. Protein product: CASSFGTWKGTEAFF.

The table lists this clonotype with a few counts. The gene calls are TRBV4-1 and TRBJ1-4; 7 bases are shared with TRBD1. CDR3 length equals 15 residues. Germline trimming cut 0 bases from V and 8 bases from J; bases unmatched to any gene: 6. Looked up from germline, CDR1 is MGHRA and CDR2 is YSYEKL. As DNA, the CDR3 is TGCGCCAGCAGCCAAGAGTTTACAGGGGAGGAAAAACTGTTTTTT. This sequence encodes CASSQEFTGEEKLFF.

The gene calls are TRBV6-6 and TRBJ1-6; weak D call: TRBD1 (5 bases). The CDR3 totals 15 residues. Trimming removed 0 bases from V and 7 bases from J, with 10 bases in between. Germline V CDR1 and CDR2: MNHNY, SVGAGI (reference sequence). Written as DNA, the CDR3 is TGTGCCAGCAGTTACTCGGGGCAGATAAATTCACCCCTCCACTTT. Translating it yields CASSYSGQINSPLHF.

CDR3 coding DNA: TGTGCCAGCCGGGCGTATCAAGAGACCCAGTACTTC. This gives the protein CASRAYQETQYF. This rearrangement joins TRBV12-3 or TRBV12-4 to TRBJ2-5; D uncertain. This CDR3 spans 12 amino acids. V was pared by 8 bases and J by 2 bases, with 9 bases between.

This clonotype was found a few times. The junction does not match germline at one end; this may be a read error. The chain is built from TRBV7-2 and TRBJ2-7, with 8 bases that match TRBD1. Per the germline V gene, CDR1 is SGHTA and CDR2 is FQGNSA. The CDR3 has 13 amino acids. The CDR3: CASSSDREVPYTF. In DNA form, the CDR3 reads TGTGCCAGCAGCTCGGACAGGGAAGTCCCGTACACGTTC.

This clonotype was seen a few times. The chain uses TRBV7-6 and TRBJ1-1; D is possibly TRBD1 (5 bases). This CDR3 is 13 amino acids long. Trimming removed 8 bases from V and 4 bases from J, with 14 bases in between. The germline V gene has CDR1 SGHVS and CDR2 FNYEAQ. CDR3 DNA: TGTGCCAGCCAGGGCGGGTCGGGCACTGAAGCTTTCTTT. It yields the protein CASQGGSGTEAFF.

A note on this clonotype: A much larger clonotype is one base distant, so this may be a read error. The rearrangement links TRBV7-2 to TRBJ1-4, with D uncertain. The CDR3 covers 13 residues. The V end lost 1 base, the J end lost 11 bases, and 11 bases lay between the germline ends. Germline CDR1 is SGHTA and CDR2 is FQGNSA. In DNA, the CDR3 is TGTGCCAGCAGCTTAGTGGTAGCGGTCAAACTGTTTTTT. It codes for CASSLVVAVKLFF. Complete variable domain (other parts from reference TRBV7-2 and TRBJ1-4): GAGVSQSPSNKVTEKGKDVELRCDPISGHTALYWYRQSLGQGLEFLIYFQGNSAPDKSGLPSDRFSAERTGGSVSTLTIQRTQQEDSAVYLCASSLVVAVKLFFGSGTQLSVL.

The CDR3 is CASTRLAGGTNEQFF. The DNA of the CDR3 is TGTGCCAGCACGAGACTAGCGGGAGGGACAAATGAGCAGTTCTTC. The chain links TRBV2 to TRBJ2-1; the match to TRBD2 covers 14 bases. This CDR3 contains 15 residues. Trimming cost V 7 bases and J 7 bases; bases outside gene matches: 6. CDR1 and CDR2 from the germline V gene are SNHLY and FYNNEI.

V is TRBV5-5 and J is TRBJ2-3; unclear D gene. V was cut by 1 base and J by 1 base, with 7 bases left in between. This CDR3 spans 14 amino acids. The germline V gene has CDR1 SGHKS and CDR2 YYEKEE (reference sequence). CDR3: CASSLQPGTDTQYF. In DNA form, the CDR3 reads TGTGCCAGCAGCTTGCAACCAGGCACAGATACGCAGTATTTT. The full variable domain, its missing parts supplied by reference TRBV5-5 and TRBJ2-3, is DAGVTQSPTHLIKTRGQQVTLRCSPISGHKSVSWYQQVLGQGPQFIFQYYEKEERGRGNFPDRFSARQFPNYSSELNVNALLLGDSALYLCASSLQPGTDTQYFGPGTRLTVL.

The chain recombines TRBV7-2 with TRBJ2-2, with no clear D. This CDR3 comprises 16 residues. Trimming removed 0 bases from V and 5 bases from J, with 13 bases in between. CDR1 is SGHTA and CDR2 is FQGNSA in the germline V gene. In DNA form, the CDR3 reads TGTGCCAGCAGCTTAGCGGTGAAGTTGGGAACCGGGGAGCTGTTTTTT. Translated, it gives CASSLAVKLGTGELFF. Full variable domain (missing parts from reference TRBV7-2 and TRBJ2-2): GAGVSQSPSNKVTEKGKDVELRCDPISGHTALYWYRQSLGQGLEFLIYFQGNSAPDKSGLPSDRFSAERTGGSVSTLTIQRTQQEDSAVYLCASSLAVKLGTGELFFGEGSRLTVL.

The chain joins TRBV6-2 or TRBV6-3 to TRBJ2-7; 8 nucleotides line up with TRBD2. Germline CDR1 is MNHEY and CDR2 is SVGEGT. The J segment lost 4 bases and the V segment lost 6 bases, leaving 17 bases of the junction unmatched. The CDR3 extends over 17 amino acids. The CDR3: CASRPPSRAGAKYEQYF. The CDR3 DNA sequence: TGTGCCAGCAGACCCCCGTCCCGAGCGGGAGCTAAATACGAGCAGTACTTC.